The rows below give T cell receptor beta chains drawn from one sample of a study of cytomegalovirus exposure and HLA in healthy donors. Measured with immunoSEQ multiplex PCR; TCRdb has only the in-frame clones, and not every one. The table shows roughly 140,000 clones, with roughly 80% occurring only once. Sequenced material: PBMCs. The receptors shown here come from a female donor in good health and CMV-seronegative. The CDR3 runs from the conserved cysteine through the conserved F or W. The order of the fields is CDR3 length, clone size, D gene, V gene, J gene, CDR3 DNA, CDR3 protein. The D gene is left open where the match is weak. Where a row states a size, it is once, few, many or the class of an expanded clone; other rows omit it.

length: 12
size: once
D: NA
V: TRBV10-2
J: TRBJ2-1
DNA: TGCGCCAGCAGTCCACTAGTAGCTGAGCAGTTCTTC
CDR3: CASSPLVAEQFF

length: 14
size: NA
D: TRBD1
V: TRBV19
J: TRBJ2-1
DNA: TGTGCCAGTAGTATACCCCGGGACAGGGATGAGCAGTTCTTC
CDR3: CASSIPRDRDEQFF

length: 14
size: NA
D: TRBD1
V: TRBV6-1
J: TRBJ1-1
DNA: TGTGCCAGCAGAGACAGGGCGGTGAACACTGAAGCTTTCTTT
CDR3: CASRDRAVNTEAFF

length: 15
size: NA
D: TRBD2
V: TRBV4-1
J: TRBJ2-7
DNA: TGCGCCAGCAGCCAAGTAGCGGGAGAGTGGAACGAGCAGTACTTC
CDR3: CASSQVAGEWNEQYF

length: 13
size: NA
D: NA
V: TRBV5-1
J: TRBJ2-5
DNA: TGCGCCAGCAGCTTTAGCGCCCAAGAGACCCAGTACTTC
CDR3: CASSFSAQETQYF

length: 16
size: NA
D: TRBD1
V: TRBV27
J: TRBJ2-2
DNA: TGTGCCAGCAGTTCAGGACAGGGGCGAGACACCGGGGAGCTGTTTTTT
CDR3: CASSSGQGRDTGELFF

length: 12
size: NA
D: NA
V: TRBV11-2
J: TRBJ2-3
DNA: TGTGCCAGCAGGCTTGGGGCCGATACGCAGTATTTT
CDR3: CASRLGADTQYF

length: 14
size: once
D: NA
V: TRBV30
J: TRBJ2-3
DNA: TGTGCCTCGGGTGGAGTTCCCATCACAGATACGCAGTATTTT
CDR3: CASGGVPITDTQYF

length: 15
size: NA
D: TRBD1
V: TRBV6-1
J: TRBJ1-3
DNA: TGTGCCAGCAGTGTAACCTCAGGGGGCCGAAACACCATATATTTT
CDR3: CASSVTSGGRNTIYF

length: 16
size: few
D: TRBD1
V: TRBV6-7
J: TRBJ2-5
DNA: TGTGCCAGCAGGAAGAAACCCGGGACAGAGAAAGAGACCCAGTACTTC
CDR3: CASRKKPGTEKETQYF

length: 16
size: NA
D: TRBD2
V: TRBV5-6
J: TRBJ2-5
DNA: TGTGCCAGCAGCTCCGGACTAGCGGGAGAATGGGAGACCCAGTACTTC
CDR3: CASSSGLAGEWETQYF

length: 16
size: NA
D: TRBD1
V: TRBV6-1
J: TRBJ2-3
DNA: TGTGCCAGCAGTGAAGTCGGGACAGGGGACACAGATACGCAGTATTTT
CDR3: CASSEVGTGDTDTQYF

length: 17
size: NA
D: TRBD2
V: TRBV28
J: TRBJ2-2
DNA: TGTGCCAGCAGTTCCCCGACTAGCGGGACAAACACCGGGGAGCTGTTTTTT
CDR3: CASSSPTSGTNTGELFF

length: 15
size: NA
D: TRBD2
V: TRBV27
J: TRBJ2-7
DNA: TGTGCCAGCAGTCCGGGACTAGCGGGAGGGCACGAGCAGTACTTC
CDR3: CASSPGLAGGHEQYF

length: 15
size: NA
D: NA
V: TRBV4-1
J: TRBJ1-2
DNA: TGCGCCAGCAGCCAAGCGGGGGGCGCGAACTATGGCTACACCTTC
CDR3: CASSQAGGANYGYTF

length: 15
size: NA
D: TRBD2
V: TRBV5-1
J: TRBJ2-3
DNA: TGCGCCAGCAGCAGGAGCGGGACTGACACAGATACGCAGTATTTT
CDR3: CASSRSGTDTDTQYF

length: 14
size: NA
D: NA
V: TRBV18
J: TRBJ1-1
DNA: TGTGCCAGCTCACCTGAGACAGGGAACACTGAAGCTTTCTTT
CDR3: CASSPETGNTEAFF

length: 16
size: NA
D: TRBD2
V: TRBV27
J: TRBJ2-1
DNA: TGTGCCAGCAGTTTATTAGCGGGAAGCGGGTACAATGAGCAGTTCTTC
CDR3: CASSLLAGSGYNEQFF

length: 15
size: NA
D: TRBD1
V: TRBV6-5
J: TRBJ1-1
DNA: TGTGCCAGCAGTCCCGGGACAGGGATGAACACTGAAGCTTTCTTT
CDR3: CASSPGTGMNTEAFF

length: 15
size: NA
D: TRBD1
V: TRBV11-2
J: TRBJ1-4
DNA: TGTGCCAGCAGCGACCTCAGGGGGAGAGCAGAAAAACTGTTTTTT
CDR3: CASSDLRGRAEKLFF

length: 15
size: NA
D: TRBD2
V: TRBV19
J: TRBJ2-3
DNA: TGTGCCAGTAGTGGGACTAGCGGGGACACAGATACGCAGTATTTT
CDR3: CASSGTSGDTDTQYF

length: 15
size: NA
D: TRBD1
V: TRBV6-6
J: TRBJ1-4
DNA: TGTGCCAGCAGAACCCTGGACAGGGGCGATGAAAAACTGTTTTTT
CDR3: CASRTLDRGDEKLFF

length: 14
size: NA
D: TRBD2
V: TRBV27
J: TRBJ2-7
DNA: TGTGCCAGCAGTCCCCGGGGGGTTGCATACGAGCAGTACTTC
CDR3: CASSPRGVAYEQYF

length: 15
size: NA
D: TRBD1
V: TRBV7-9
J: TRBJ1-1
DNA: TGTGCCAGCAGCTCCCTCCGGGACAGGGGCTCTGAAGCTTTCTTT
CDR3: CASSSLRDRGSEAFF

length: 15
size: NA
D: NA
V: TRBV7-2
J: TRBJ2-7
DNA: TGTGCCAGCAGCTCCCGTCCACTAGGGGGCTACGAGCAGTACTTC
CDR3: CASSSRPLGGYEQYF

length: 14
size: NA
D: NA
V: TRBV7-3
J: TRBJ2-1
DNA: TGTGCCAGCAGCTTACGTACAGGGAAAGATGAGCAGTTCTTC
CDR3: CASSLRTGKDEQFF

length: 13
size: once
D: NA
V: TRBV28
J: TRBJ1-2
DNA: TGTGCCAGCAGTTTAGGGCCGGGAGATGGCTACACCTTC
CDR3: CASSLGPGDGYTF

length: 15
size: NA
D: TRBD2
V: TRBV2
J: TRBJ2-5
DNA: TGTGCCAGCAAAAAGTTAAGCGGGGGGCAAGAGACCCAGTACTTC
CDR3: CASKKLSGGQETQYF

length: 14
size: NA
D: NA
V: TRBV6-5
J: TRBJ1-2
DNA: TGTGCCAGCAGTTACTCTAACAGTGACTATGGCTACACCTTC
CDR3: CASSYSNSDYGYTF

length: 15
size: NA
D: TRBD1
V: TRBV15
J: TRBJ1-1
DNA: TGTGCCACCAGCAGCGGGGGACAGAAGAACACTGAAGCTTTCTTT
CDR3: CATSSGGQKNTEAFF

length: 15
size: few
D: TRBD2
V: TRBV7-9
J: TRBJ2-2
DNA: TGTGCCAGCAGCTGGGGAGGGGTGAATACCGGGGAGCTGTTTTTT
CDR3: CASSWGGVNTGELFF

length: 14
size: NA
D: TRBD1
V: TRBV5-1
J: TRBJ2-7
DNA: TGCGCCAGCAGCTTGGACAGGGGTGGGTACGAGCAGTACTTC
CDR3: CASSLDRGGYEQYF

length: 14
size: NA
D: NA
V: TRBV29-1
J: TRBJ1-1
DNA: TGCAGCGTTCCGACCGTCGGACAGAACACTGAAGCTTTCTTT
CDR3: CSVPTVGQNTEAFF

length: 13
size: NA
D: NA
V: TRBV7-2
J: TRBJ1-1
DNA: TGTGCCAGCAGCTTAGACATGAACACTGAAGCTTTCTTT
CDR3: CASSLDMNTEAFF

length: 12
size: NA
D: TRBD1
V: TRBV28
J: TRBJ1-2
DNA: TGTGCCAGCTCGGGACAGGTCTATGGCTACACCTTC
CDR3: CASSGQVYGYTF

length: 16
size: NA
D: TRBD2
V: TRBV25-1
J: TRBJ2-1
DNA: TGTGCCAGCAGTGATCAAAAGCGGGAATATGGGAATGAGCAGTTCTTC
CDR3: CASSDQKREYGNEQFF

length: 13
size: NA
D: NA
V: TRBV15
J: TRBJ2-7
DNA: TGTGCCACCAGCAGAGTTCCGGGAGCCGAGCAGTACTTC
CDR3: CATSRVPGAEQYF

length: 15
size: NA
D: NA
V: TRBV6-6
J: TRBJ1-1
DNA: TGTGCCAGCAGTCAATCCCGCCTAGTCGAGGCTGAAGCTTTCTTT
CDR3: CASSQSRLVEAEAFF

length: 14
size: NA
D: NA
V: TRBV6-5
J: TRBJ1-1
DNA: TGTGCCAGCAGTCATAGGACAGAGAACACTGAAGCTTTCTTT
CDR3: CASSHRTENTEAFF

length: 17
size: NA
D: TRBD1
V: TRBV28
J: TRBJ2-1
DNA: TGTGCCAGCAGTTTGGAAGGTTGGACAGGGGGGGGTGATGAGCAGTTCTTC
CDR3: CASSLEGWTGGGDEQFF

length: 12
size: NA
D: NA
V: TRBV29-1
J: TRBJ1-2
DNA: TGCAGCGTTGGTCTGAGAAACTATGGCTACACCTTC
CDR3: CSVGLRNYGYTF

length: 16
size: NA
D: NA
V: TRBV7-3
J: TRBJ2-3
DNA: TGTGCCAGCAGCTTAACGGCGGCCGCTAGCACAGATACGCAGTATTTT
CDR3: CASSLTAAASTDTQYF

length: 17
size: once
D: TRBD2
V: TRBV28
J: TRBJ2-2
DNA: TGTGCCAGTACCAAGGCTAGCGGGAGAAGAGACACCGGGGAGCTGTTTTTT
CDR3: CASTKASGRRDTGELFF

length: 12
size: NA
D: NA
V: TRBV10-3
J: TRBJ2-1
DNA: TGTGCCATCACGGGACTTTTCAATGAGCAGTTCTTC
CDR3: CAITGLFNEQFF

length: 16
size: once
D: TRBD2
V: TRBV5-1
J: TRBJ2-3
DNA: TGCGCCAGCAGCTTGGCCCCTCTAGCGGGCACAGATACGCAGTATTTT
CDR3: CASSLAPLAGTDTQYF

length: 17
size: NA
D: TRBD2
V: TRBV28
J: TRBJ2-6
DNA: TGTGCCAGCAGTCCACTAGCGGGAGAGGCTGGGGCCAACGTCCTGACTTTC
CDR3: CASSPLAGEAGANVLTF

length: 16
size: NA
D: NA
V: TRBV4-2
J: TRBJ2-6
DNA: TGTGCCAGCAGCCAAGATGGCGGGGCTGGGGCCAACGTCCTGACTTTC
CDR3: CASSQDGGAGANVLTF

length: 13
size: NA
D: NA
V: TRBV27
J: TRBJ2-7
DNA: TGTGCCAGCAGTTTTGAGGTGGCCGGGACACCTTACTTC
CDR3: CASSFEVAGTPYF

length: 15
size: NA
D: TRBD2
V: TRBV27
J: TRBJ2-5
DNA: TGTGCCAGCAGTTATGATAGCGGGAGTTTGGAGACCCAGTACTTC
CDR3: CASSYDSGSLETQYF

length: 15
size: NA
D: TRBD1
V: TRBV27
J: TRBJ2-7
DNA: TGTGCCAGCAGTTTACTACAGGGGGGCCCCTACGAGCAGTACTTC
CDR3: CASSLLQGGPYEQYF

length: 12
size: once
D: NA
V: TRBV5-1
J: TRBJ2-1
DNA: TGCGCCAGCACAACAGGGAGCAATGAGCAGTTCTTC
CDR3: CASTTGSNEQFF

length: 14
size: NA
D: NA
V: TRBV19
J: TRBJ1-1
DNA: TGTGCCAGTAGTATAGGGACAGCGAACACTGAAGCTTTCTTT
CDR3: CASSIGTANTEAFF

length: 13
size: NA
D: NA
V: TRBV7-2
J: TRBJ2-3
DNA: TGTGCCAGCAGCTTACGCCGGGGAGATACGCAGTATTTT
CDR3: CASSLRRGDTQYF

length: 15
size: NA
D: TRBD1
V: TRBV18
J: TRBJ1-4
DNA: TGTGCCAGCTCACCGACAGGGGGGATTAATGAAAAACTGTTTTTT
CDR3: CASSPTGGINEKLFF

length: 14
size: NA
D: NA
V: TRBV7-9
J: TRBJ2-5
DNA: TGTGCCAGCAGCGACAACCCGTACCAAGAGACCCAGTACTTC
CDR3: CASSDNPYQETQYF

length: 15
size: NA
D: TRBD1
V: TRBV11-1
J: TRBJ1-4
DNA: TGTGCCAGCAGCCTCCGACAGGGGCTGGGTGAAAAACTGTTTTTT
CDR3: CASSLRQGLGEKLFF

length: 14
size: few
D: TRBD1
V: TRBV7-7
J: TRBJ1-1
DNA: TGTGCCAGCAGCCCGTGGACAGGGGGTACTGAAGCTTTCTTT
CDR3: CASSPWTGGTEAFF

length: 12
size: NA
D: NA
V: TRBV11-3
J: TRBJ1-1
DNA: TGTGCCAGCAGTCAGCCGGGAACTGAAGCTTTCTTT
CDR3: CASSQPGTEAFF

length: 15
size: NA
D: TRBD2
V: TRBV6-6
J: TRBJ2-3
DNA: TGTGCCAGCAGTGGGACTAGCGGGGTACCTGATACGCAGTATTTT
CDR3: CASSGTSGVPDTQYF